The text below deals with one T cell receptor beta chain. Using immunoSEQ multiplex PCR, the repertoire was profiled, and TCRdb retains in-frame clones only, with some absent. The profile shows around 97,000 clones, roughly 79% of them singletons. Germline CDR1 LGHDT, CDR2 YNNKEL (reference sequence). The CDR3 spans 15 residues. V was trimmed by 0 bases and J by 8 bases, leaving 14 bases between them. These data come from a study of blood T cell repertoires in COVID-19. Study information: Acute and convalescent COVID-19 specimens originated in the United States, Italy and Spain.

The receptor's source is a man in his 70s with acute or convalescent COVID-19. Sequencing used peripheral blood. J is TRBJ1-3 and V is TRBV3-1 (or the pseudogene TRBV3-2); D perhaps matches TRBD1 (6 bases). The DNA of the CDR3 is TGTGCCAGCAGCCAAGATAGAACGCGGGGGCACACCATATATTTT. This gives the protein CASSQDRTRGHTIYF.